The clone carrying this TCR beta chain showed up many times. This specimen comes from a study of CD8+CD57+ T cells in acquired aplastic anemia. TCR beta VDJ and CDR3 profiles were obtained from a genomic DNA template. TCRdb itself ran the reads through MiXCR, one entry per CDR3 protein. The table shows about 190,000 distinct CDR3 sequences, with approximately 49% occurring only once. Trimming cost V 4 bases and J 4 bases; bases outside gene matches: 12. There are 15 residues in the CDR3. CDR1 is DFQATT and CDR2 is SNEGSKA in the germline V gene (reference sequence). The chain has TRBV20-1 and TRBJ2-5; 7 positions agree with TRBD2. Source material: sorted CD4+, CD8+, or CD8+CD57+ T cells (not recorded which) from PBMCs. The receptor was derived from a human donor in good health, serving as a control. The CDR3, as DNA: TGCAGTGCTATAAGCGGGGTGGGTCCGAGAGAGACCCAGTACTTC. Protein product: CSAISGVGPRETQYF.